These 19 T cell receptor beta chains were all obtained from the same sample, sequenced in a study of shared clonotypes between healthy human individuals. Here immunoSEQ multiplex PCR was the method, and the copy in TCRdb shows in-frame clones only, minus some. The top ten hold over 0.3% of the sample, which has 1,400,000 or so clones, approximately 98.5% seen once. Sequencing used naive CD4+ T cells sorted from blood. Subset specified: CD45RA+ positively selected. These receptors originate from a man aged 25 to 45 in good health.

In its sample, this clone was seen once. The rearrangement uses TRBV5-1 and TRBJ1-1, with 8 bases fitting TRBD1. The germline gives CDR1 SGHRS, CDR2 YFSETQ. The V segment lost 4 bases and the J segment 7 bases; nucleotides outside the gene matches: 9. The CDR3 consists of 14 residues. CDR3 in amino acids: CASSRVTGGSEAFF. The DNA for the CDR3 is TGCGCCAGCAGCAGAGTTACAGGGGGAAGTGAAGCTTTCTTT.

This clone was found once. The chain has TRBV5-1 and TRBJ2-2, with 7 bases lining up with TRBD1. Trimming removed 1 base from V and 2 bases from J; junction bases left unmatched: 5. There are 16 residues in the CDR3. Germline lookup yields CDR1 SGHRS and CDR2 YFSETQ. The DNA of the CDR3 is TGCGCCAGCAGCTTGTTGAGGGGGCAAAACACCGGGGAGCTGTTTTTT. As protein: CASSLLRGQNTGELFF. The variable domain in full, with the rest retrieved from reference TRBV5-1 and TRBJ2-2, is KAGVTQTPRYLIKTRGQQVTLSCSPISGHRSVSWYQQTPGQGLQFLFEYFSETQRNKGNFPGRFSGRQFSNSRSEMNVSTLELGDSALYLCASSLLRGQNTGELFFGEGSRLTVL.

The chain recombines TRBV6-5 with TRBJ1-2; a possible D gene is TRBD1 (6 bases). This CDR3 has 14 amino acids. V lost 5 bases to trimming and J lost 8 bases, with 18 bases between them. Germline-derived CDR1 and CDR2 are MNHEY and SVGAGI. The CDR3 sequence is CASSPRGGGGGYTF. CDR3 DNA: TGTGCCAGCAGTCCGAGGGGAGGGGGAGGAGGCTACACCTTC.

In this sample, this clone turned up once. This rearrangement joins TRBV2 to TRBJ1-5; D call uncertain. From germline, CDR1 is SNHLY and CDR2 FYNNEI. The CDR3 is 14 residues long. The germline V and J ends were trimmed by 1 base and 5 bases, with 9 bases remaining between them. The CDR3 is CASSEVTADQPQHF. The CDR3 DNA is TGTGCCAGCAGTGAAGTCACGGCTGATCAGCCCCAGCATTTT.

In its sample, this clone was seen once. This chain uses TRBV14 with TRBJ1-2, with a weak D call TRBD1 (6 bases). Trimming removed 4 bases from V and 8 bases from J, with 14 bases in between. This CDR3 spans 13 amino acids. CDR1 and CDR2 (germline): SGHDN, FVKESK. CDR3 in DNA: TGTGCCAGCAGCCCTCTACGGGGGCGGGGCTACACCTTC. It is translated as CASSPLRGRGYTF.

The chain employs TRBV5-1 and TRBJ2-5, with D perhaps being TRBD1 or TRBD2 (5 bases each). Trimming removed 0 bases from V and 5 bases from J, with 17 bases in between. The CDR3 totals 16 residues. The germline gives CDR1 SGHRS, CDR2 YFSETQ. The CDR3 reads CASSLAGASPLETQYF. The CDR3, as DNA: TGCGCCAGCAGCTTGGCCGGGGCGTCCCCCCTCGAGACCCAGTACTTC.

The genes are TRBV10-3 and TRBJ2-1; 7 positions match TRBD2. The CDR3 runs 14 residues. V was clipped by 9 bases and J by 1 base; unmatched bases: 6. Per the germline V gene, CDR1 is ENHRY and CDR2 is SYGVKD. CDR3 bases: TGTGCCATAAGCGGGATAGGGTCCTACAATGAGCAGTTCTTC. Translating gives CAISGIGSYNEQFF.

V usage is TRBV29-1 and J usage is TRBJ2-7; maybe TRBD1 (5 bases). V was trimmed by 3 bases and J by 2 bases, leaving 8 bases between them. Germline V lookup: CDR1 SQVTM, CDR2 ANQGSEA. This CDR3 is 12 amino acids long. The CDR3 spells CSVDIGAYEQYF. The CDR3 DNA reads TGCAGCGTTGATATAGGGGCCTACGAGCAGTACTTC.

V gene TRBV18 combines with J gene TRBJ2-7, with 7 bases aligning to TRBD2. The CDR3 spans 18 residues. Germline V gives CDR1 KGHSH, CDR2 LQKENI. Trimming took 1 base from V and 2 from J; bases not matched to a gene: 14. The CDR3 nucleotides read TGTGCCAGCTCACCACGGGGGGGGAATCGGGACTCTCCCTACGAGCAGTACTTC. Translation gives CASSPRGGNRDSPYEQYF.

On this clone itself: The sample holds other DNA sequences that translate to the same CDR3. J is TRBJ1-1 and V is TRBV6-1; 7 positions match TRBD1. From germline, CDR1 is MNHNS and CDR2 SASEGT. The CDR3 loop spans 13 amino acids. Trimming at V came to 6 bases and at J to 0 bases, leaving 1 base not matched to a gene. The CDR3 protein is CASRTGLNTEAFF. The CDR3 DNA follows: TGTGCCAGCAGGACAGGGCTGAACACTGAAGCTTTCTTT.

The chain combines TRBV7-2 with TRBJ2-4; D is uncertain. This CDR3 contains 14 residues. Germline CDR1 is SGHTA and CDR2 is FQGNSA. The ends were cut back, 7 bases at V and 5 bases at J, with 15 bases in the middle. CDR3 sequence: CASTPRTAQNIQYF. The CDR3 DNA sequence: TGTGCCAGCACTCCGAGGACGGCCCAAAACATTCAGTACTTC.

This chain uses TRBV13 with TRBJ2-2, with D maybe TRBD1 (6 bases). There are 13 residues in the CDR3. Germline CDR1 PRHDT, CDR2 FYEKMQ (reference sequence). Trimming shortened V by 5 bases and J by 5 bases, and 9 bases separated the two germline ends. The CDR3 coding sequence is TGTGCCAGCAGCCTCAGGGGAACCGGGGAGCTGTTTTTT. It yields the protein CASSLRGTGELFF.

The V and J genes are TRBV2 and TRBJ2-3; unclear D gene. Germline CDR1 and CDR2: SNHLY and FYNNEI. This CDR3 spans 12 amino acids. Trimming shortened V by 8 bases and J by 6 bases, and 12 bases separated the two germline ends. CDR3 protein: CASRWSSDTQYF. The CDR3, as DNA: TGTGCCAGCCGTTGGAGTTCGGATACGCAGTATTTT.

About this clone: Additional DNA sequences in this sample encode the identical CDR3. V usage is TRBV5-1 and J usage is TRBJ1-1; no reliable D call. CDR1 and CDR2 from the germline V gene are SGHRS and YFSETQ. V was shortened by 0 bases and J by 3 bases, with 9 bases between the two germline ends. The CDR3 length is 14 residues. CDR3 in DNA: TGCGCCAGCAGCTTGGGGGCCGGGGACACTGAAGCTTTCTTT. Protein product: CASSLGAGDTEAFF.

For this clone: At one of its ends the junction is not consistent with the germline gene, which may arise from a read error. The rearrangement joins TRBV7-7 to TRBJ2-2; the D is unclear. The length of the CDR3 is 14 residues. Germline V gene data show CDR1 as SSHAT and CDR2 as FNYEAQ (reference sequence). CDR3 loop: CASSLSQITGELFF. As DNA, the CDR3 is TGTGCTAGCAGCTTATCCCAAATAACCGGGGAGCTGTTTTTT.

The chain is built from TRBV7-8 and TRBJ2-1; D is perhaps TRBD1 (6 bases). Trimming pared 2 bases from V and 5 bases from J, leaving 16 bases between. Germline CDR1 reads SGHVS; CDR2 reads FQNEAQ. The length of the CDR3 is 16 residues. Written as DNA, the CDR3 is TGTGCCAGCAGCTTATTGCAGGGGTCAGGGGACAATGAGCAGTTCTTC. Translated: CASSLLQGSGDNEQFF.

V usage is TRBV5-1 and J usage is TRBJ1-1; TRBD1 matches at 7 bases. The CDR3 has 13 residues. The germline V gene has CDR1 SGHRS and CDR2 YFSETQ. J was trimmed by 11 bases and V by 4 bases; bases with no gene match: 11. CDR3 DNA: TGCGCCAGCAGCCTAGGGACAGTTCGCGGCGCTTTCTTT. It yields the protein CASSLGTVRGAFF.

The rearrangement uses TRBV15 and TRBJ1-1; TRBD1 is a possible D gene (6 bases). The length of the CDR3 is 14 residues. Deletions cut 0 bases from V and 1 base from J, with 6 bases between. Germline loops: CDR1 LNHNV, CDR2 YYDKDF (reference sequence). The CDR3 DNA is TGTGCCACCAGCAGAGAACAGGGGAACACTGAAGCTTTCTTT. Translated: CATSREQGNTEAFF.

The V call is TRBV18, the J call TRBJ2-7; D not resolved. The CDR3 consists of 15 residues. Germline V CDR1 and CDR2: KGHSH, LQKENI. Trimming left V 2 bases short and J 1 base short, with 12 bases between. The CDR3 nucleotides read TGTGCCAGCTCACCAGAAACTGATAAATCCTACGAGCAGTACTTC. This sequence encodes CASSPETDKSYEQYF.